There are a few counts of the clone carrying this T cell receptor beta chain. The CDR3 runs 16 residues. CDR1 is SGHAT, CDR2 FQNNGV, per germline. With V trimmed by 5 bases and J by 2 bases, 12 bases remained unmatched. This entry belongs to a study of cytomegalovirus exposure and HLA in healthy donors. In the PCR, 60 Vbeta and 13 Jbeta primers were used. This table comes from immunoSEQ multiplex PCR, and its TCRdb copy is limited to in-frame clones, with some not included. The table has approximately 150,000 clones, around 60% seen once. The V call is TRBV11-2, the J call TRBJ2-7, with TRBD1 identical over 7 bases. Sequenced: PBMCs. The receptor was isolated from a woman aged 55-69 years in good health and CMV-seropositive. CDR3 loop: CASSQETGIKAYEQYF. In DNA form, the CDR3 reads TGTGCCAGCAGCCAAGAGACAGGGATAAAGGCCTACGAGCAGTACTTC. The full variable domain, with the rest looked up from reference TRBV11-2 and TRBJ2-7, is EAGVAQSPRYKIIEKRQSVAFWCNPISGHATLYWYQQILGQGPKLLIQFQNNGVVDDSQLPKDRFSAERLKGVDSTLKIQPAKLEDSAVYLCASSQETGIKAYEQYFGPGTRLTVT.